The sequence of this T cell receptor beta chain was determined in a study of T cells after yellow fever vaccination. Turning to this clonotype: Its antigen is still unknown.

5'RACE template switching added a universal primer site and UMIs to TCR cDNA. One entry per CDR3 protein results from TCRdb running MiXCR on the 5' RACE reads. This table holds 300,000 or so distinct CDR3 sequences, around 6.8% found once. V was clipped by 4 bases and J by 1 base, with 9 bases between them. The CDR3 totals 14 residues. CDR1 and CDR2 (germline): SGHRS, YFSETQ. Whole-study findings and limits: High-abundance clonotypes from the bulk population could contaminate FACS-sorted repertoires. After the booster, around 95% of CD4 and more than 85% of CD8 primary-response clones were re-detected.

The sequences come from PBMCs, collected around 45 days after the first yellow fever vaccination. The TCR sequence derives from a man younger than 35 who received the YFV17D yellow fever vaccine. The chain couples TRBV5-1 to TRBJ1-3; D is undetermined. CDR3 nucleotides: TGCGCCAGCAGCCCTACAGAGTCTGGAAACACCATATATTTT. This encodes CASSPTESGNTIYF. Together with reference TRBV5-1 and TRBJ1-3, the CDR3 gives the full variable domain: KAGVTQTPRYLIKTRGQQVTLSCSPISGHRSVSWYQQTPGQGLQFLFEYFSETQRNKGNFPGRFSGRQFSNSRSEMNVSTLELGDSALYLCASSPTESGNTIYFGEGSWLTVV.